This TCR beta chain was captured in a study of human T cells and chemical hapten exposure. About the research overall: Patch tests of 0.01% DPC on the upper back were read at 6 days. Alopecia areata, totalis or universalis was found in mostly female patients.

Time point given: patch test 3, about 24 weeks after DPC sensitization. Specified treatment: therapeutic diphenylcyclopropenone sensitization with weekly scalp DPC. The library tagged individual cDNA molecules with unique molecular identifiers. TCRdb reprocessed the RACE reads with MiXCR, giving one entry per CDR3 protein. Here the sample spans about 190,000 distinct CDR3 sequences, about 25% being singletons. This CDR3 region has 11 residues. V was clipped by 7 bases and J by 6 bases; unmatched bases: 1. This clonotype turned up a few times. The genes are TRBV12-3 or TRBV12-4 and TRBJ2-3, with TRBD2 matching 7 bases. This sample comprised whole blood, obtained in connection with sensitization to the hapten diphenylcyclopropenone (DPC). The TCR originated in a woman in her 40s with alopecia areata. Some clones in this sample may be carry-over from other donors' samples. CDR3 in amino acids: CASIGGDTQYF. CDR3 sequence (DNA): TGTGCCAGCATCGGGGGGGATACGCAGTATTTT.